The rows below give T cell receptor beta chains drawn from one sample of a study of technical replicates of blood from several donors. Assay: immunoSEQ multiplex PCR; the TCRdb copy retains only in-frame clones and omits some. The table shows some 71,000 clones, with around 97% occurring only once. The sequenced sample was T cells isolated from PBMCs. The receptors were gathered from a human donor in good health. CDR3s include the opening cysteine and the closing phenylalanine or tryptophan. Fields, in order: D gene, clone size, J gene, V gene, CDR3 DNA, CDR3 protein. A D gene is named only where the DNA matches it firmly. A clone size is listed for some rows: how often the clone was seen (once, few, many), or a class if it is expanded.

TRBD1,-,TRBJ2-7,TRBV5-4,TGTGCCAGCAGCTCACAGGGGGCGCAGACCGAGCAGTACTTC,CASSSQGAQTEQYF
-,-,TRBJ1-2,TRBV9,TGTGCCAGCAGCGTCACAGGGAACTATGGCTACACCTTC,CASSVTGNYGYTF
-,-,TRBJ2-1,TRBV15,TGTGCCACCAGCAGAGATGGTGGGAGAGCGTTAAATGAGCAGTTCTTC,CATSRDGGRALNEQFF
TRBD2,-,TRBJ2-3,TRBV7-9,TGTGCCAGCAGCCTCGGACTAGCGGGGGATACGCAGTATTTT,CASSLGLAGDTQYF
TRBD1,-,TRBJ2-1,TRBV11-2,TGTGCCAGCAGCCTTAGTCCGCCTGACAGGGAGAAGGAGTTCTTC,CASSLSPPDREKEFF
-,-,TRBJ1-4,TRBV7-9,TGTGCCAGCAGCTATACAGGTACACAAGAAAAACTGTTTTTT,CASSYTGTQEKLFF
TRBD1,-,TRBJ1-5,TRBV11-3,TGTGCCACCTGTCGATTTCGGACAGGAGGCAATCAGCCCCAGCATTTT,CATCRFRTGGNQPQHF
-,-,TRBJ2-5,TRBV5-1,TGCGCCAGCAGCTTGTATCAAGAGACCCAGTACTTC,CASSLYQETQYF
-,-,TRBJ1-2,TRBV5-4,TGTGCCAGCAGCTTGGACCCCACAGGTCCCTATGGCTACACCTTC,CASSLDPTGPYGYTF
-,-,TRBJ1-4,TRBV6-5,TGTGCCAGCAGTTACTCTTCGGGGAGTAATGAAAAACTGTTTTTT,CASSYSSGSNEKLFF
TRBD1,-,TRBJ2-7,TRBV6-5,TGTGCCAGCAGGCCCGGACAGGGGACGGGTTACGAGCAGTACTTC,CASRPGQGTGYEQYF
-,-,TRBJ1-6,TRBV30,TGTGCCTGGAGTATAGAGGGACGGGGGCCCCTCCACTTT,CAWSIEGRGPLHF
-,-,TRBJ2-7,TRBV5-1,TGCGCCAGCAAACTACAGGACCGTCCCTCTCTCGAGCAGTACTTC,CASKLQDRPSLEQYF
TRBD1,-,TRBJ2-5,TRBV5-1,TGCGCCAGCAGCTCCGGGACAGGGAGTTTTGAGACCCAGTACTTC,CASSSGTGSFETQYF
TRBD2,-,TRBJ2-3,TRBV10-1,TGCGCCAGCAGTGAGTCCCCCTTGATAGCGGGAGGGACAGATACGCAGTATTTT,CASSESPLIAGGTDTQYF
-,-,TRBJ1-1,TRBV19,TGTGCCAGTAGTATAGGGGGGGGCTTCACTGAAGCTTTCTTT,CASSIGGGFTEAFF
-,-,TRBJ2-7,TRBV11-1,TGTGCCAGCAGCTTAGGAGCGGCCCAGACCTACGAGCAGTACTTC,CASSLGAAQTYEQYF
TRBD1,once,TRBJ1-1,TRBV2,TGTGCCAGCAGCCCCGGGACAGAAACTGAAGCTTTCTTT,CASSPGTETEAFF
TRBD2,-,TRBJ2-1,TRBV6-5,TGTGCCAGCAGTTGGTCGGTAGCGGGAAGCAATGAGCAGTTCTTC,CASSWSVAGSNEQFF
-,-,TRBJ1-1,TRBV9,TGTGCCAGCAGCGTCTTGGCGGGGGGGCCCACTGAAGCTTTCTTT,CASSVLAGGPTEAFF
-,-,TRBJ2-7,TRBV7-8,TGTGCCAGCAGGGACTTCTACGAGCAGTACTTC,CASRDFYEQYF
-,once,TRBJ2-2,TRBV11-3,TGTGCCAGCAGCTTACTGAAAGGGGAAACGAACACCGGGGAGCTGTTTTTT,CASSLLKGETNTGELFF
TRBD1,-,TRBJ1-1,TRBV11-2,TGTGCCAGCAGCTTAGTCTGGACAGGGTCAAAGAACACTGAAGCTTTCTTT,CASSLVWTGSKNTEAFF
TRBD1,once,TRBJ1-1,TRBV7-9,TGTGCCAGCAGCTTAGGTGGGACAGGGAACACTGAAGCTTTCTTT,CASSLGGTGNTEAFF
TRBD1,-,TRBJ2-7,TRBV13,TGTGCCAGCAGCCCGGGACAGAGCTCCTACGAGCAGTACTTC,CASSPGQSSYEQYF
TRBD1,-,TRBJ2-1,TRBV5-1,TGCGCCAGCAGTTTGCCCCAGGGGGCGCGTTGGGACAATGAGCAGTTCTTC,CASSLPQGARWDNEQFF
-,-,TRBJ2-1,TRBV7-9,TGTGCCAGCAGCTTAGGGGCAGGGGGGAATGAGCAGTTCTTC,CASSLGAGGNEQFF
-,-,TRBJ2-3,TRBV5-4,TGTGCCAGCAGCTCAGTACTAGCAGATACGCAGTATTTT,CASSSVLADTQYF
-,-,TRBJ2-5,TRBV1,TGCACCAGCAAACCGTCCAACTGCCTGGAAGAGACCCAGTACTTC,CTSKPSNCLEETQYF
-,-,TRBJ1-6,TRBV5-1,TGCGCCAGCAGCTTGCGGCCGAGTGAGGATAATTCACCCCTCCACTTT,CASSLRPSEDNSPLHF
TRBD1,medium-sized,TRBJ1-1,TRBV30,TGTGCCTGGAGGGACAGGGGTAGGGGGAACACTGAAGCTTTCTTT,CAWRDRGRGNTEAFF
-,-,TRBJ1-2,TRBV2,TGTGTGACCGGCAGGCCCCCTTCTAACTATGGCTACACCTTC,CVTGRPPSNYGYTF
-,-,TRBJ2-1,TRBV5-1,TGCGCCAGCAGCTTGGACGCCGGAGGGCAGTTCTTC,CASSLDAGGQFF
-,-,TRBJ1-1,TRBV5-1,TGCGCCAGCAGCCTGATGACTATGAACACTGAAGCTTTCTTT,CASSLMTMNTEAFF
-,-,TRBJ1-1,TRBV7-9,TGTGCCAGCGAGCAAGGGGACACTGAAGCTTTCTTT,CASEQGDTEAFF
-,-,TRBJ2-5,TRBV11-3,TGTGCCAGCAGCTTAGGAAGGGGGCGGGGAGAGACCCAGTACTTC,CASSLGRGRGETQYF
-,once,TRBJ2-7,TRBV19,TGTGCCAGTAAGCTCGACAGGACGACCTACGAGCAGTACTTC,CASKLDRTTYEQYF
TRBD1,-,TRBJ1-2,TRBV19,TGTGCCAGTACCCCGGGGACAGTGGACTTTAACTATGGCTACACCTTC,CASTPGTVDFNYGYTF
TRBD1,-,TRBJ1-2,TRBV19,TGTGCCAGTAGTATCGACAGGGTATCAAGTGGCTACACCTTC,CASSIDRVSSGYTF
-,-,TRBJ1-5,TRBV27,TGTGCCAGCAGAGGCAGGAGCAATCAGCCCCAGCATTTT,CASRGRSNQPQHF
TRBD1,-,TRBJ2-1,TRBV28,TGTGCCAGCAGTTTATCCCGGACAGGGCTGAATGAGCAGTTCTTC,CASSLSRTGLNEQFF
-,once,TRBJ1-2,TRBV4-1,TGCGCCAGCAGCCAAGAGCCAACTTCTAACTATGGCTACACCTTC,CASSQEPTSNYGYTF
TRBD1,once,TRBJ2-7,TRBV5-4,TGTGCCAGCAGCTTGCGACAGGGCCGCTACGAGCAGTACTTC,CASSLRQGRYEQYF
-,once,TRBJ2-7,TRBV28,TGTGCCAGCACCCCTGGGCCGCATTCCTACGAGCAGTACTTC,CASTPGPHSYEQYF
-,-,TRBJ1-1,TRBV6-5,TGTGCCAGCAGTTACAGCGGGGGGGGCGTAGACACTGAAGCTTTCTTT,CASSYSGGGVDTEAFF
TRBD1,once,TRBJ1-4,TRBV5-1,TGCGCCAGCAGCCACAGGGGGCTAGAGGAAAAACTGTTTTTT,CASSHRGLEEKLFF
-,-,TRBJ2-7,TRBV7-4,TGTGCCAGCAGCTATAAAATATTGACTAGGAGCCCTTACGGGCAGTACTTC,CASSYKILTRSPYGQYF
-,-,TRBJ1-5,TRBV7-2,TGTGCCAGCAGCTTACGAGGGGGGGCTCGACAGCCCCAGCATTTT,CASSLRGGARQPQHF
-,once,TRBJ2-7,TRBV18,TGTGCCAGCTCACCATCACAAGGGGCGCAGGACGAGCAGTACTTC,CASSPSQGAQDEQYF
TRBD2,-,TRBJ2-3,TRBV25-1,TGTGCCAGCAGTCAGCAGGGAGGGACGCAGTATTTT,CASSQQGGTQYF
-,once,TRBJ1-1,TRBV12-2,TGTGCAAGTCGCCCCCCCGCTTCGGGACTGAGTGCGAACACTGAAGCTTTCTTT,CASRPPASGLSANTEAFF
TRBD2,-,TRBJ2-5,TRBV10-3,TGTGCCATCAGTAAAGCGGGAGGCGAGGGGGAGACCCAGTACTTC,CAISKAGGEGETQYF
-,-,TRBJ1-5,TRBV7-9,TGTGCCAGCAGCTCCCTGAATCAGCCCCAGCATTTT,CASSSLNQPQHF
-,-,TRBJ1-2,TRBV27,TGTGCCAGCAGAGAGCAGGGGGGCTACACCTTC,CASREQGGYTF
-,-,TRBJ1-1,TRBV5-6,TGTGCCAGCAGCCCGCCGGGTGATTCTGAAGCTTTCTTT,CASSPPGDSEAFF
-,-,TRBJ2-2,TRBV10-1,TGCGCCAGCAGTGACTACGCCGGGGAGCTGTTTTTT,CASSDYAGELFF
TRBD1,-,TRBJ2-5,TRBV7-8,TGTGCCAGCAGCCATGACAGGGGGATAACGGTGGAGACCCAGTACTTC,CASSHDRGITVETQYF
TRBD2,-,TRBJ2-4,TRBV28,TGTGCCAGCAGGTCACTAGCGAAAAACATTCAGTACTTC,CASRSLAKNIQYF
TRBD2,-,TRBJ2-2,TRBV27,TGTGCCAGTACGGGGGGGGCCGGGGAGCTGTTTTTT,CASTGGAGELFF
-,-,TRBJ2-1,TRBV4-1,TGCGCCAGCAGCCAAAAGAAAACAGGGTTTCTAAATAATGAGCAGTTCTTC,CASSQKKTGFLNNEQFF